One and the same sample provided the 26 T cell receptor beta chains below, sequenced in a study of blood T cell repertoires in COVID-19. The method was immunoSEQ multiplex PCR; TCRdb's version includes in-frame clones alone and lacks a portion of them. The repertoire holds 350,000 or so clones, with approximately 89% as singletons. The specimen was peripheral blood. The receptors shown here come from a woman aged 60-75 years with COVID-19, enrolled during active disease.

The chain recombines TRBV5-6 with TRBJ1-3; D may be TRBD1 (6 bases). CDR3 length: 16 residues. Trimming stripped 3 bases from V and 2 bases from J, with 15 bases between. The germline V gene encodes CDR1 SGHDT and CDR2 YYEEEE. CDR3 region: CASSYLDSLTGNTIYF. The CDR3 DNA reads TGTGCCAGCAGCTACCTGGACAGCCTAACTGGAAACACCATATATTTT.

The CDR3: CASSRQGAGGYTF. The CDR3 bases are TGTGCCAGCAGCCGACAGGGGGCGGGCGGCTACACCTTC. The V gene is TRBV3-1 (or the pseudogene TRBV3-2), the J gene TRBJ1-2; 10 positions agree with TRBD1. J gave up 8 bases and V 4 bases, and 4 bases lay outside the gene matches. CDR1 and CDR2 from the germline V gene are LGHDT and YNNKEL (reference sequence). This CDR3 is built from 13 residues.

This sequence joins TRBV5-1 and TRBJ2-5, with D tentatively TRBD1 (6 bases). The ends were cut back, 5 bases at V and 9 bases at J, with 17 bases in the middle. Per germline, CDR1 SGHRS and CDR2 YFSETQ. The CDR3 runs 13 residues. CDR3 nucleotides: TGCGCCAGCAGGGACGGGGCCCCAGGGGCCCAGTACTTC. Amino acid sequence: CASRDGAPGAQYF.

This chain connects TRBV27 to TRBJ1-1; 11 bases line up with TRBD1. Germline V gives CDR1 MNHEY, CDR2 SMNVEV (reference sequence). This CDR3 has 14 residues. The V and J ends lost 6 bases and 6 bases, in that order; junction bases with no gene match: 6. The DNA of the CDR3 is TGTGCCAGCAGCCGGACAGGGGGCGCATCTGAAGCTTTCTTT. Translating gives CASSRTGGASEAFF.

The rearrangement joins TRBV2 to TRBJ1-5, with TRBD1 as a possible D gene (5 bases). CDR3 size: 15 residues. Germline CDR1 SNHLY, CDR2 FYNNEI. Trimming left V 6 bases short and J 6 bases short, with 18 bases between. CDR3 bases: TGTGCCAGCAGGCTTACTCCAGGGTCAAGTCAGCCCCAGCATTTT. This sequence encodes CASRLTPGSSQPQHF.

The V call is TRBV5-6, the J call TRBJ2-3; D is unclear. Germline V gene data show CDR1 as SGHDT and CDR2 as YYEEEE. The CDR3 runs 15 residues. V shed 3 bases and J shed 0 bases, with 11 bases lying between them. The CDR3 loop is CASSYRTASTDTQYF. The CDR3 DNA reads as TGTGCCAGCAGCTACCGTACAGCTAGCACAGATACGCAGTATTTT.

This chain uses TRBV28 with TRBJ1-5, with a possible D match to TRBD1 (6 bases). V lost 7 bases and J lost 0, with 13 bases in between. The CDR3 spans 15 residues. From germline, CDR1 is MDHEN and CDR2 SYDVKM. The DNA of the CDR3 is TGTGCCAGCACCCCGGGACACTATAGCAATCAGCCCCAGCATTTT. Protein: CASTPGHYSNQPQHF.

The chain links TRBV6-2 or TRBV6-3 to TRBJ2-4; a weak D match, TRBD1 (5 bases). CDR1 is MNHEY and CDR2 is SVGEGT in the germline V gene. CDR3 length: 17 amino acids. With 6 bases removed from V and 3 bases from J, the gap between germline ends came to 21 bases. For the CDR3, the DNA is TGTGCCAGCAGCGCTTCACCAGGGATGAGGAGCAAAAACATTCAGTACTTC. Its protein product is CASSASPGMRSKNIQYF.

The table lists this clone with a count of one. This chain links TRBV5-5 with TRBJ1-1; unclear D gene. The CDR3 loop spans 16 amino acids. Trimming left V 0 bases short and J 5 bases short, with 17 bases between. CDR1 SGHKS and CDR2 YYEKEE come from the germline V gene (reference sequence). The CDR3 reads CASSLGPSLRKTEAFF. For the CDR3, the DNA is TGTGCCAGCAGCTTGGGCCCTTCTTTGAGAAAAACTGAAGCTTTCTTT.

The chain couples TRBV2 to TRBJ2-1; 12 bases are a match to TRBD2. After removal of 10 bases from V and 7 bases from J, the junction contained 8 bases not matched to a gene. The CDR3 runs to 14 residues. The germline gives CDR1 SNHLY, CDR2 FYNNEI. The CDR3 coding sequence is TGTGCCATCCTAGCGGGGGGGCCCCTAAATGAGCAGTTCTTC. Residues: CAILAGGPLNEQFF.

This clone was seen a single time. This chain links TRBV5-5 with TRBJ1-5; tentatively, D is TRBD1 (5 bases). Trimming removed 4 bases at V and 2 bases at J, with 16 bases between. This CDR3 contains 16 residues. The V gene's germline CDR1 is SGHKS and CDR2 YYEKEE (reference sequence). The CDR3: CASSLVRGDGNQPQHF. The DNA for the CDR3 is TGTGCCAGCAGCCTCGTGCGGGGGGATGGCAATCAGCCCCAGCATTTT.

The V call is TRBV4-2, the J call TRBJ2-1, with 8 bases matching TRBD1. V was clipped by 4 bases and J by 2 bases; unmatched bases: 7. There are 16 residues in the CDR3. The germline CDR1 and CDR2 sequences are LGHNA and YNFKEQ. CDR3 DNA sequence: TGTGCCAGCAGCCGAGGACAGGGAATAACCTACAATGAGCAGTTCTTC. Translation: CASSRGQGITYNEQFF.

In this sample, this clone turned up once. The chain combines TRBV11-2 with TRBJ2-7; 7 bases map to TRBD2. V was pared by 5 bases and J by 0 bases, with 7 bases of the junction left unmatched. Germline CDR1 reads SGHAT; CDR2 reads FQNNGV. The CDR3 is 15 amino acids. The CDR3 reads CASSQLGGDSYEQYF. In DNA form, the CDR3 reads TGTGCCAGCAGCCAGTTGGGGGGGGACTCCTACGAGCAGTACTTC.

This chain uses TRBV2 with TRBJ2-7; 9 nucleotides agree with TRBD1. In germline, CDR1 is SNHLY, CDR2 FYNNEI. This CDR3 is 14 amino acids long. V lost 5 bases to trimming and J lost 2 bases; unmatched junction nucleotides: 4. CDR3 DNA sequence: TGTGCCAGCAGTCCTCGACAGGGGGCCTACGAGCAGTACTTC. Encoded protein: CASSPRQGAYEQYF.

The rearrangement joins TRBV29-1 to TRBJ1-3; TRBD1 agrees at 8 bases. The J segment lost 4 bases and the V segment lost 6 bases, leaving 8 bases of the junction unmatched. Germline CDR1 is SQVTM and CDR2 is ANQGSEA. The CDR3 extends over 14 amino acids. The CDR3 region is CSVYRGDDGNTIYF. In DNA, the CDR3 is TGCAGCGTCTACAGGGGGGACGACGGAAACACCATATATTTT.

This clone was counted only a few times. This sequence joins TRBV13 and TRBJ2-7; 9 bases are shared with TRBD2. V was clipped by 5 bases and J by 2 bases; unmatched bases: 7. This CDR3 contains 15 residues. The germline V gene encodes CDR1 PRHDT and CDR2 FYEKMQ (reference sequence). The CDR3: CASSPGGGGAYEQYF. CDR3 nucleotide sequence: TGTGCCAGCAGCCCTGGGGGCGGGGGGGCCTACGAGCAGTACTTC.

This chain joins TRBV9 and TRBJ1-1; TRBD1 is a possible D gene (5 bases). The V and J ends lost 0 bases and 0 bases respectively, with 15 bases between them. Germline V CDR1 and CDR2: SGDLS, YYNGEE. CDR3 length: 17 residues. CDR3: CASSVGWDSRLNTEAFF. In DNA, the CDR3 is TGTGCCAGCAGCGTAGGATGGGACTCACGGTTGAACACTGAAGCTTTCTTT.

V usage is TRBV5-1 and J usage is TRBJ1-1; perhaps TRBD1 as D (6 bases). The CDR3 is made up of 14 amino acids. V lost 6 bases and J lost 1, with 13 bases in between. The germline gives CDR1 SGHRS, CDR2 YFSETQ. CDR3 sequence: CASTLTGPNTEAFF. CDR3 DNA sequence: TGCGCCAGCACGTTGACAGGACCGAACACTGAAGCTTTCTTT.

V usage is TRBV6-5 and J usage is TRBJ1-1, with 8 nucleotides matching TRBD1. Unmatched junction bases numbered 7, after V lost 5 bases and J lost 8 bases. Per germline, CDR1 MNHEY and CDR2 SVGAGI. The CDR3 covers 13 residues. DNA of the CDR3: TGTGCCAGCAGTATTTGGACAGGGAGAGAAGCTTTCTTT. It encodes CASSIWTGREAFF.

This clone has at least ten counts. The rearrangement links TRBV6-1 to TRBJ2-7; possibly TRBD1 for D (5 bases). With 3 bases removed from V and 3 bases from J, the gap between germline ends came to 15 bases. The germline V gene encodes CDR1 MNHNS and CDR2 SASEGT. The CDR3 consists of 15 residues. CDR3: CASSEQGPLLYEQYF. DNA of the CDR3: TGTGCCAGCAGTGAGCAGGGCCCTCTACTCTACGAGCAGTACTTC.

The chain recombines TRBV19 with TRBJ2-1, with D perhaps TRBD1 (6 bases). The length of the CDR3 is 13 residues. In germline, CDR1 is LNHDA, CDR2 SQIVND (reference sequence). Trimming took off 7 bases at V and 14 bases at J, with 21 bases between the two ends. The CDR3 here is CASTPQGTTGKFF. The DNA of the CDR3 is TGTGCCAGTACCCCTCAAGGGACAACGGGGAAGTTCTTC.

This rearrangement joins TRBV10-2 to TRBJ1-3; the match to TRBD1 covers 7 bases. The V and J ends lost 6 bases and 4 bases, in that order; junction bases with no gene match: 6. Germline V gives CDR1 WSHSY, CDR2 SAAADI. The CDR3 consists of 14 residues. The CDR3 reads CASRTTGRGNTIYF. The CDR3 DNA sequence: TGCGCCAGCAGGACGACAGGGCGAGGAAACACCATATATTTT.

The chain recombines TRBV19 with TRBJ1-1, with 11 nucleotides matching TRBD1. Germline assignment: CDR1 LNHDA and CDR2 SQIVND (reference sequence). This CDR3 is built from 15 residues. The V segment lost 2 bases and the J segment 6 bases; nucleotides outside the gene matches: 5. CDR3 in DNA: TGTGCCAGTAGTATAAGGACAGGGGGCGTCTCTGAAGCTTTCTTT. This translates into CASSIRTGGVSEAFF.

The chain combines TRBV2 with TRBJ2-5; tentatively, D is TRBD1 (5 bases). The CDR3 is 15 residues long. Trimming stripped 2 bases from V and 4 bases from J, with 14 bases between. The V gene's germline CDR1 is SNHLY and CDR2 FYNNEI. In DNA form, the CDR3 reads TGTGCCAGCAGTGAATGGGGCACCCCTGGAGAGACCCAGTACTTC. It codes for CASSEWGTPGETQYF.

As to this clone: A read error may produce the germline difference seen at one junction end. This chain uses TRBV7-7 with TRBJ2-3, with 8 bases matching TRBD1. CDR3 length: 19 amino acids. The V gene's germline CDR1 is SSHAT and CDR2 FNYEAQ (reference sequence). The CDR3 DNA sequence: TGTGCTAGCAGCCCCCGATTTGGCCCCGGGACAGGAGGCGGAGATACGCAGTATTTT. It yields the protein CASSPRFGPGTGGGDTQYF.

V gene TRBV5-1 combines with J gene TRBJ1-4; 7 nucleotides match TRBD1. This CDR3 comprises 15 residues. V trimming: 5 bases; J trimming: 5 bases; junction bases outside the gene matches: 9. CDR1 and CDR2 from the germline V gene are SGHRS and YFSETQ. The CDR3 DNA follows: TGCGCCAGCAGGACTACAGGGGCCTTCAATGAAAAACTGTTTTTT. Translated: CASRTTGAFNEKLFF.